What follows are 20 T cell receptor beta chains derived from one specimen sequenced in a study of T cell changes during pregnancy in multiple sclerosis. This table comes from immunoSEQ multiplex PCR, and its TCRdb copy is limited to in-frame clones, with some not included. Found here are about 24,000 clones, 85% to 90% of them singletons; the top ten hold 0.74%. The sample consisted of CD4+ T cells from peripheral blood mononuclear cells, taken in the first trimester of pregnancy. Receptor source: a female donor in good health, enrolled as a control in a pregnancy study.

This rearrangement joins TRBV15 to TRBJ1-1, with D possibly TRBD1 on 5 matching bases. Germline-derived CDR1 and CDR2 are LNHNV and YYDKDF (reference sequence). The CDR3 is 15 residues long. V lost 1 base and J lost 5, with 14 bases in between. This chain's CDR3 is CATSRARDGGTEAFF. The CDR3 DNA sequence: TGTGCCACCAGCAGAGCGCGGGATGGGGGAACTGAAGCTTTCTTT.

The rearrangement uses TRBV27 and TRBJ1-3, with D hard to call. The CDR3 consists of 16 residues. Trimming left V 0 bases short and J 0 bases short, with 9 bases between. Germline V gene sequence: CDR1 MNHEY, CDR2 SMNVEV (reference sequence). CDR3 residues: CASSLSGIDSGNTIYF. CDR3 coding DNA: TGTGCCAGCAGTTTATCCGGGATCGACTCTGGAAACACCATATATTTT.

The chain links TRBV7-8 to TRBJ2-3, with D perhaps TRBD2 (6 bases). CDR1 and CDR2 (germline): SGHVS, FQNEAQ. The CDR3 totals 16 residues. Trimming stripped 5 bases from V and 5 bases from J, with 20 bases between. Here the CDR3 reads CASSPAFVGGRDTQYF. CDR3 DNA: TGTGCCAGCAGCCCGGCCTTTGTCGGGGGAAGAGATACGCAGTATTTT.

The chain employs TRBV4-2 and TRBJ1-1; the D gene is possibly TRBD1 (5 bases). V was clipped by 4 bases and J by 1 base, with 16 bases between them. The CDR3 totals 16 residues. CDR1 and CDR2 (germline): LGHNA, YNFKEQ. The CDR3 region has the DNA TGTGCCAGCAGCCGGGGTTCTCGCGGGACGAACACTGAAGCTTTCTTT. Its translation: CASSRGSRGTNTEAFF.

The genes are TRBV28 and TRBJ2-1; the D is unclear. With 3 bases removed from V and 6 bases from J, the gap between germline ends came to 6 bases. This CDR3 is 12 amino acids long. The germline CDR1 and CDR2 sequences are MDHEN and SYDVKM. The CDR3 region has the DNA TGTGCCAGCAGTTTCGGTCCCAATGAGCAGTTCTTC. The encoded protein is CASSFGPNEQFF. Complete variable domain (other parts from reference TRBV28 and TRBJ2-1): DVKVTQSSRYLVKRTGEKVFLECVQDMDHENMFWYRQDPGLGLRLIYFSYDVKMKEKGDIPEGYSVSREKKERFSLILESASTNQTSMYLCASSFGPNEQFFGPGTRLTVL.

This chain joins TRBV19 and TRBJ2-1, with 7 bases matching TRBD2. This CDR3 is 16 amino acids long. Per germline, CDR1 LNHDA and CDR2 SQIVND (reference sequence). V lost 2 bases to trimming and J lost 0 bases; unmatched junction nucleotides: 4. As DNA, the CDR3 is TGTGCCAGTAGTATACTTTCGGGAGGCTCCTACAATGAGCAGTTCTTC. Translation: CASSILSGGSYNEQFF.

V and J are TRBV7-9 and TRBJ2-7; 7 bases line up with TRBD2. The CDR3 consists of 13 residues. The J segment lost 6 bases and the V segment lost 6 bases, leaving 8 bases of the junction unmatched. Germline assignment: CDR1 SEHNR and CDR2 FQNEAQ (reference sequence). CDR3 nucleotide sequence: TGTGCCAGCAGGGGGAGGGGTAGTGGCGAGCAGTACTTC. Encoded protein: CASRGRGSGEQYF. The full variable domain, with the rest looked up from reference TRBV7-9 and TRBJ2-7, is DTGVSQNPRHKITKRGQNVTFRCDPISEHNRLYWYRQTLGQGPEFLTYFQNEAQLEKSRLLSDRFSAERPKGSFSTLEIQRTEQGDSAMYLCASRGRGSGEQYFGPGTRLTVT.

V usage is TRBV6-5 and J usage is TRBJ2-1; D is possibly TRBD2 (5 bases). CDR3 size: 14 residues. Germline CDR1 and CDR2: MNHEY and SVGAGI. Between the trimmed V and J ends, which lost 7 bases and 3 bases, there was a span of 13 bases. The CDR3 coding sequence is TGTGCCAGCACGGAGGTAGCTGGCTACAATGAGCAGTTCTTC. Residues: CASTEVAGYNEQFF.

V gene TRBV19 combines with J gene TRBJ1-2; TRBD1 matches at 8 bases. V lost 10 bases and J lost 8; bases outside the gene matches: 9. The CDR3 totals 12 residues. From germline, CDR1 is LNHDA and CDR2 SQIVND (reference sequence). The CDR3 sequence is CATSDRARGYTF. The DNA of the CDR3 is TGTGCCACCTCGGACAGGGCGAGGGGCTACACCTTC.

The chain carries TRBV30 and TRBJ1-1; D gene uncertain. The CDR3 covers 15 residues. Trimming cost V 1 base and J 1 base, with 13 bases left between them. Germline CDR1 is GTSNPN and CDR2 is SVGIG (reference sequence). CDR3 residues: CAWSGRGQANTEAFF. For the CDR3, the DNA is TGTGCCTGGAGTGGGCGTGGGCAGGCGAACACTGAAGCTTTCTTT.

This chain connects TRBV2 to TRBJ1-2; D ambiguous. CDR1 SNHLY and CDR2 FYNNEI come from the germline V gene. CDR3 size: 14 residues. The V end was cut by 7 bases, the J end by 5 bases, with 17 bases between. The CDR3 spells CASTPGGSVYGYTF. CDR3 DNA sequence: TGTGCCAGCACGCCGGGAGGGAGTGTATATGGCTACACCTTC.

The CDR3 reads CSFKSERGYTF. The DNA of the CDR3 is TGCAGCTTCAAATCGGAGCGCGGCTACACCTTC. The chain carries TRBV29-1 and TRBJ1-2; D not resolved. Germline V CDR1 and CDR2: SQVTM, ANQGSEA. The V gene lost 8 bases and the J gene lost 8 bases, with 15 bases spanning the gap. This CDR3 has 11 residues.

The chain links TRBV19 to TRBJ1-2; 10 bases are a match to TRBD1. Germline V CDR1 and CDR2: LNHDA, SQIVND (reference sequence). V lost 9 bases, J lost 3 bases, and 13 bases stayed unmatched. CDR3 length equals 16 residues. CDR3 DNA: TGTGCCAGCAAAAGGCAAAGACAGGGGGCAGACTATGGCTACACCTTC. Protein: CASKRQRQGADYGYTF.

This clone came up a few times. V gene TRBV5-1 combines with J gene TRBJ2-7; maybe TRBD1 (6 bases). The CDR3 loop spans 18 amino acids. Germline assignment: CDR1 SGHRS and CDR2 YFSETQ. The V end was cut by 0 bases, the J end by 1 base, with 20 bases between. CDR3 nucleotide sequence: TGCGCCAGCAGCTTGGAGGGGTGGGGGACACTTTCATCCTACGAGCAGTACTTC. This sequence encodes CASSLEGWGTLSSYEQYF.

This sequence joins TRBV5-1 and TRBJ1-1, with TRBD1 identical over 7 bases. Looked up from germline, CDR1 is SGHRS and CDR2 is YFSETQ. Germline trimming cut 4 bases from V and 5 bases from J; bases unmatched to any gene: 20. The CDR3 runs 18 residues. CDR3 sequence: CASSGKQGTNSLLTEAFF. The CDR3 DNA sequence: TGCGCCAGCAGCGGTAAACAGGGGACCAATTCTCTTTTGACTGAAGCTTTCTTT.

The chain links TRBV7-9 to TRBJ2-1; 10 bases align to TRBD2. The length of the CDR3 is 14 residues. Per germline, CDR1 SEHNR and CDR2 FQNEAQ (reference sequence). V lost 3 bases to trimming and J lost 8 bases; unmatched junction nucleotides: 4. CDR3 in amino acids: CASSFSGRLDEQFF. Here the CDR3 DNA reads TGTGCCAGCAGCTTTAGCGGGAGGTTAGATGAGCAGTTCTTC.

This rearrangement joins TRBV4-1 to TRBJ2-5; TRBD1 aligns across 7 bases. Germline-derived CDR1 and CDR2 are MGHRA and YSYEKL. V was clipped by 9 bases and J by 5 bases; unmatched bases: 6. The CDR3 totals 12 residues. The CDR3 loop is CASTGDFETQYF. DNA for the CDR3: TGCGCCAGTACAGGGGATTTCGAGACCCAGTACTTC.

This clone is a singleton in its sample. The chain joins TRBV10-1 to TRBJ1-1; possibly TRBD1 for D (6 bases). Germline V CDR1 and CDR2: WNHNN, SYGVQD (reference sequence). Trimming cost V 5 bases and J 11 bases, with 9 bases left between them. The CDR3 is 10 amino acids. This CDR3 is CASSPGGAFF. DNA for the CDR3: TGCGCCAGCAGTCCTGGGGGCGCTTTCTTT.

CDR3 sequence (DNA): TGTGCCAGCAGCGTGGCGAGCGGGGGCGCCTACAATGAGCAGTTCTTC. It encodes CASSVASGGAYNEQFF. The gene calls are TRBV9 and TRBJ2-1; TRBD2 matches at 8 bases. The J segment lost 2 bases and the V segment lost 2 bases, leaving 6 bases of the junction unmatched. This CDR3 has 16 residues. Germline V gives CDR1 SGDLS, CDR2 YYNGEE.

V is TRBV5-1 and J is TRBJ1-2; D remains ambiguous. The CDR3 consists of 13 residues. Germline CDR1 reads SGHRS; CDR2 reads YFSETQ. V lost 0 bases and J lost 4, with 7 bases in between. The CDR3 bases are TGCGCCAGCAGCTTGGGCCAGGTCTATGGCTACACCTTC. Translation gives CASSLGQVYGYTF.